This T cell receptor beta chain was obtained from a study of T cell changes during pregnancy in multiple sclerosis. TCRdb's copy holds only in-frame clones and misses some; the assay was immunoSEQ multiplex PCR. The table shows 20,000 to 25,000 clones, with approximately 80% occurring only once. V shed 1 base, J shed 4 bases, and the junction held 7 bases outside the gene matches. This CDR3 has 16 amino acids. Germline CDR1 is MGHRA and CDR2 is YSYEKL. The sequence was collected from a female donor in good health, enrolled as a control in a pregnancy study. The input for sequencing was CD8+ T cells from peripheral blood mononuclear cells, taken in the first trimester of pregnancy. J is TRBJ2-1 and V is TRBV4-1; TRBD2 agrees at 7 bases. The CDR3 here is CASSQAGGFPYNEQFF. The CDR3 DNA reads as TGCGCCAGCAGCCAAGCCGGGGGGTTTCCGTACAATGAGCAGTTCTTC.